This T cell receptor (beta chain) was observed in a study of T cell responses to AZD1222 COVID-19 vaccine. Overall study findings and caveats: Regions 160-218 and 743-854 dominated among vaccine-associated CD4 TCRs spanning spike. The sample set comprised mostly white British donors with more females, and clonal diversity was possibly underestimated.

With respect to this clone: Its target is unknown.

Germline V gene sequence: CDR1 LNHNV, CDR2 YYDKDF (reference sequence). CDR3 length equals 14 residues. V was cut by 3 bases and J by 6 bases, with 9 bases left in between. Only in-frame clones appear in the TCRdb table, and some are missing; sequencing was by immunoSEQ multiplex PCR. This sample has around 140,000 clones, with 80% to 90% found just once. This chain uses TRBV15 with TRBJ1-6, with D possibly matching TRBD1 (6 bases). This clonotype was sampled from an adult in good health. Material: peripheral blood, obtained on day 0 of AZD1222 vaccination. CDR3 sequence (DNA): TGTGCCACCAGCAGGCGGACAGCTAATTCACCCCTCCACTTT. It specifies CATSRRTANSPLHF.